Listed below are T cell receptor beta chains from one sample, sequenced in a study of blood T cell repertoires in COVID-19. The protocol was immunoSEQ multiplex PCR, while the TCRdb copy is restricted to in-frame clones and leaves out a portion. The profile shows around 450,000 clones, roughly 91% of them singletons. Material for sequencing was PBMCs or T cells enriched from blood (not recorded which). The origin of the receptors is a man younger than 35 who had recovered from COVID-19. Both conserved end residues are part of each CDR3. D genes are given only for firm matches. Part of the rows lack a size; the others show once, few, many or a class for expanded clones.

J: TRBJ1-2; V: TRBV29-1; D: -; size: -; DNA: TGCAGCGTTGAACTCCCCGGGTTCTATGGCTACACCTTC; CDR3: CSVELPGFYGYTF
J: TRBJ1-1; V: TRBV3-1/TRBV3-2; D: -; size: -; DNA: TGTGCCAGCAGCCAAGGAAGAGGGGGTACTGAAGCTTTCTTT; CDR3: CASSQGRGGTEAFF
J: TRBJ2-1; V: TRBV5-6; D: TRBD2; size: -; DNA: TGTGCCAGCAGCCAATTAGCGGGAGGGCCTAATGAGCAGTTCTTC; CDR3: CASSQLAGGPNEQFF
J: TRBJ2-7; V: TRBV19; D: -; size: -; DNA: TGTGCCAGTAGTATGATCGGCTACGAGCAGTACTTC; CDR3: CASSMIGYEQYF
J: TRBJ1-2; V: TRBV4-1; D: TRBD1; size: -; DNA: TGCGCCAGCAGCCTCAGGGGGCTCCAGGAGGGCTACACCTTC; CDR3: CASSLRGLQEGYTF
J: TRBJ1-1; V: TRBV19; D: TRBD1; size: -; DNA: TGTGCCAGTATCCAGGACAGGGTGGGGAACACTGAAGCTTTCTTT; CDR3: CASIQDRVGNTEAFF
J: TRBJ1-5; V: TRBV9; D: TRBD1; size: -; DNA: TGTGCCAGCAGCGAGGGAGGACAGGGGCAGCCCCAGCATTTT; CDR3: CASSEGGQGQPQHF
J: TRBJ2-3; V: TRBV12-3/TRBV12-4; D: -; size: -; DNA: TGTGCCAGCAGTCCGGGAATAGGTACGCAGTATTTT; CDR3: CASSPGIGTQYF
J: TRBJ2-2; V: TRBV5-6; D: -; size: few; DNA: TGTGCCAGCAGCCCGGACGCGGGGAGAACCGGGGAGCTGTTTTTT; CDR3: CASSPDAGRTGELFF
J: TRBJ1-2; V: TRBV4-1; D: TRBD1; size: -; DNA: TGCGCCAGCAGCCAAGTCGGACAGGGCCTCTACACCTTC; CDR3: CASSQVGQGLYTF
J: TRBJ1-5; V: TRBV19; D: TRBD1; size: once; DNA: TGTGCCAGTAAAAAACAAAGGGACAGGCACCAAGGGGGCAATCAGCCCCAGCATTTT; CDR3: CASKKQRDRHQGGNQPQHF
J: TRBJ1-4; V: TRBV7-2; D: -; size: -; DNA: TGTGCCAGCAGCTTCTCCAGGGAAAAACTGTTTTTT; CDR3: CASSFSREKLFF